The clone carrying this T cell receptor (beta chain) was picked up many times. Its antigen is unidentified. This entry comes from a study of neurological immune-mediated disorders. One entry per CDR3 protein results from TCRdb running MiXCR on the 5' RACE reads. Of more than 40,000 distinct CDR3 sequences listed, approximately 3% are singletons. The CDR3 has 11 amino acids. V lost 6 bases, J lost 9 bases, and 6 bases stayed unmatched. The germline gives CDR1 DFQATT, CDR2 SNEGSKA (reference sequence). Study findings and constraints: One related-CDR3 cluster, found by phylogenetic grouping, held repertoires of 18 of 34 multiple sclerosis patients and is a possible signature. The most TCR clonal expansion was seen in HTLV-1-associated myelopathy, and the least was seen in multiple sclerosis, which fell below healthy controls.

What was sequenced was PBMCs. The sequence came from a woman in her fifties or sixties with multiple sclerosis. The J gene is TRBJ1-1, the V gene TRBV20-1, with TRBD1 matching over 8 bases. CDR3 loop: CSADRVAKAFF. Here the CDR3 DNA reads TGCAGTGCGGACAGGGTGGCAAAAGCTTTCTTT.